This T cell receptor (beta chain) was profiled in a study of neurological immune-mediated disorders. Findings and caveats of the study: Neither clinical nor MRI features were found to be associated with the multiple sclerosis repertoire cluster. CDR3 amino acid sequences of expanded clones were not shared across subjects, a result suggesting private repertoires in all groups.

From germline, CDR1 is LGHDT and CDR2 YNNKEL (reference sequence). CDR3 length: 16 amino acids. Trimming shortened V by 0 bases and J by 2 bases, and 12 bases separated the two germline ends. A total of 2 million PBMCs stored at -80 degrees C provided the unsorted libraries. A single record per CDR3 protein comes from TCRdb applying MiXCR to the 5' RACE reads. The table records tens of thousands of distinct CDR3 sequences, 2.5% to 3% of them present only once. This clonotype was seen at least ten times. Its antigen is unknown. Sequenced material: PBMCs. The receptor's source is a woman aged 25 to 39 with multiple sclerosis. The chain carries TRBV3-1 and TRBJ2-3; D gene ambiguous. DNA of the CDR3: TGTGCCAGCAGCCAAGAAAGTCTGACTTACACAGATACGCAGTATTTT. Residues: CASSQESLTYTDTQYF.